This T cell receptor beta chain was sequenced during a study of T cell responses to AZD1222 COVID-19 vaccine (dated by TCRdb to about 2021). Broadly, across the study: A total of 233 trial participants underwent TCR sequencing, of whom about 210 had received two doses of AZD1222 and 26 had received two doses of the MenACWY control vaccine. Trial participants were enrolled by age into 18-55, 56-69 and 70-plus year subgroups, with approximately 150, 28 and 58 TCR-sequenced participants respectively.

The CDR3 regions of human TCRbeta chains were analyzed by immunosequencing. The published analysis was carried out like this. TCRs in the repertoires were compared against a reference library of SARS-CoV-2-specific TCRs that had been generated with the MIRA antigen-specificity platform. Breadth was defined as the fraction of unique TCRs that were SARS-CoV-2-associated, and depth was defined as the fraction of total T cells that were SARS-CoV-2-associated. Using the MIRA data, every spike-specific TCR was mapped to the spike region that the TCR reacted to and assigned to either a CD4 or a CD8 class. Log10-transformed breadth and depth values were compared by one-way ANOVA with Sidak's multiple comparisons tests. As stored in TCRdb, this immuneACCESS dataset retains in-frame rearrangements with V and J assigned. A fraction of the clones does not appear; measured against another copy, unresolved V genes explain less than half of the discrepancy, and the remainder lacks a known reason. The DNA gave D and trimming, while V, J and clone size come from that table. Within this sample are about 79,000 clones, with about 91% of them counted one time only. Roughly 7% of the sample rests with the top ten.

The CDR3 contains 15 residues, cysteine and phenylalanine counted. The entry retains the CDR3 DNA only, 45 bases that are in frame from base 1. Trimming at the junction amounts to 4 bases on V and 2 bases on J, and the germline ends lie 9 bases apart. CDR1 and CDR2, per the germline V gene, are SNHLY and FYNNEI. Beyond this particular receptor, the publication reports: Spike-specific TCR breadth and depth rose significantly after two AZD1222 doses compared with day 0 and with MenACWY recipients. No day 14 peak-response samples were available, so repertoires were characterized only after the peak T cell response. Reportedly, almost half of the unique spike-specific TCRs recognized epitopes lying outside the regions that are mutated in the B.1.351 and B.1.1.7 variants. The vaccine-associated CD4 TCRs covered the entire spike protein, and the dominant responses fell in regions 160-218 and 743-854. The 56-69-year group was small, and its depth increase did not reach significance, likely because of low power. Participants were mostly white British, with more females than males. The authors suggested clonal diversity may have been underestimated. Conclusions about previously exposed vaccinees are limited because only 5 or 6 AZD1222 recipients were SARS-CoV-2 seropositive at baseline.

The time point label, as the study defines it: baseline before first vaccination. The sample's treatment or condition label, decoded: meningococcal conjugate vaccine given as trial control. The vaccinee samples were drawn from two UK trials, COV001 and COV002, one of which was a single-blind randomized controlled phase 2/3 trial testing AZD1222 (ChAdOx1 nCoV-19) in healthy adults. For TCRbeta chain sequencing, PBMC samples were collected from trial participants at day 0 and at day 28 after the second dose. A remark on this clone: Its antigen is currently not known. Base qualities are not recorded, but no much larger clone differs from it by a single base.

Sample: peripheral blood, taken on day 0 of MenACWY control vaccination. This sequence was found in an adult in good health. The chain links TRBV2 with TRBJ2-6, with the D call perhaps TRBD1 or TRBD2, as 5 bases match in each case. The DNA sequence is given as TGTGCCAGCAGTGCTGAGGGGACTGGGGCCAACGTCCTGACTTTC. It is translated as CASSAEGTGANVLTF.